Each of the 3 T cell receptor beta chains below was sequenced from the same sample in a study of shared clonotypes between healthy human individuals (dated by TCRdb to 2020 to 2022). The library came from the immunoSEQ multiplex PCR assay. This is the immuneACCESS table as TCRdb keeps it, with only in-frame sequences that have V and J called. A part of the clones is gone; compared with another copy, unresolved V genes explain less than half, and the rest is unexplained. The sample profile shows 2,500,000 or so clones; around 93% of them were found once. Roughly 0.34% of the sample belongs to the ten largest clones. Material for sequencing was naive CD4+ T cells from PBMCs. The sample's cell subset or site label, decoded: CD45RA+ positively selected. The receptors here all came from a man younger than 35 in good health. Some clones in this sample may be carry-over from other donors' samples.

The chain recombines TRBV2 with TRBJ1-4; D is perhaps TRBD1 (5 bases). The CDR3 has 15 residues. V was trimmed by 7 bases and J by 2 bases, leaving 14 bases between them. Germline loops: CDR1 SNHLY, CDR2 FYNNEI. CDR3 DNA: TGTGCCAGCAAGGTTGGAGGGGCCACTAATGAAAAACTGTTTTTT. This gives the protein CASKVGGATNEKLFF.

The CDR3 region is CASSPRVQETQYF. CDR3 nucleotide sequence: TGTGCCAGCAGCCCGCGGGTCCAAGAGACCCAGTACTTC. V usage is TRBV7-9 and J usage is TRBJ2-5; D is possibly TRBD2 (5 bases). V lost 5 bases to trimming and J lost 1 base, with 8 bases between them. Germline V CDR1 and CDR2: SEHNR, FQNEAQ (reference sequence). This CDR3 has 13 amino acids.

The V gene is TRBV28, the J gene TRBJ1-2; possible D gene TRBD1, 6 bases. The V end lost 6 bases, the J end lost 2 bases, and 19 bases lay between the germline ends. This CDR3 region has 16 residues. Germline V gene lookup returns CDR1 MDHEN and CDR2 SYDVKM. CDR3 in amino acids: CASSPSRGTGNYGYTF. Written as DNA, the CDR3 is TGTGCCAGCAGCCCTTCACGGGGAACAGGGAACTATGGCTACACCTTC.